Described below is a single T cell receptor beta chain sequence and its context. Its antigen is not yet known. Per-base quality was not reported, and no clone a single base away is much larger than it. The germline V gene encodes CDR1 SGHRS and CDR2 YFSETQ. CDR3 length: 14 amino acids, cysteine to phenylalanine. The CDR3 DNA has 42 bases and is translated from base 1. V gives up 0 bases and J gives up 4 bases, and the segment between their germline ends measures 9 bases. These data belong to a study of cytomegalovirus exposure and HLA in healthy donors (dated by TCRdb to about 2017). In the study overall: According to a later analysis, one platform produced both the approximately 110 validation repertoires and the 720 or so repertoires of the first cohort. In addition to the first cohort of 666 subjects, a separate validation cohort of approximately 130 different subjects was used. The study combined high-throughput TCR immunosequencing, statistical association of individual TCRs with disease status, and machine learning to predict cytomegalovirus infection status. The study aimed to test whether cataloging public T cell receptors could reveal signatures of past pathogen exposure. Beyond this particular receptor, the publication reports: A later analysis had no HLA typing for the validation cohort, so co-occurrence there was scored across all 110 or so repertoires. The classifier was reported to diagnose cytomegalovirus status with high specificity and sensitivity in both the original cohort and the validation cohort. In a later analysis, TCRs clustered in the first cohort were found to also tend to co-occur in the roughly 120 validation repertoires, with roughly 93% of cluster scores above 0. While some public TCRs were present in many individuals, most TCR sequences turned up only very rarely across donors. It was suggested by the authors that the approach could potentially be generalized to other disease states and immunological phenotypes. The study listed 164 TCR beta chains as associated with cytomegalovirus. A few of the identified cytomegalovirus-associated TCR beta chains were confirmed in vitro to be specific for cytomegalovirus antigens.

The library was obtained by the immunoSEQ multiplex PCR assay. As for the authors' bioinformatics: A statistical classification framework was built for diagnosing cytomegalovirus status from the catalog of TCR beta chain sequences. TCRdb mirrors the immuneACCESS table, restricted to in-frame sequences. Some clones are absent from its copies; in checked studies, under half trace to an unresolved V gene, and the reason for the others is unknown. D and trimming were read from the DNA, whereas the V and J calls and clone size are those reported in that table. The sample profile shows approximately 70,000 clones; roughly 94% of them were found once. The top ten constitute about 3.5% of the sample. The donors belonged to the validation cohort of about 120 subjects, which was separate from the 666-subject first cohort.

The material sequenced was PBMCs. The chain is made from TRBV5-1 and TRBJ2-3, and perhaps TRBD1 as D gene, on 5 matching bases. This clonotype originated in a woman aged 18-29 years in good health and CMV-seropositive. The nucleotide sequence is given as TGCGCCAGCAGCTTGGCCCAGGGATCAGATACGCAGTATTTT. Translated, it reads CASSLAQGSDTQYF.